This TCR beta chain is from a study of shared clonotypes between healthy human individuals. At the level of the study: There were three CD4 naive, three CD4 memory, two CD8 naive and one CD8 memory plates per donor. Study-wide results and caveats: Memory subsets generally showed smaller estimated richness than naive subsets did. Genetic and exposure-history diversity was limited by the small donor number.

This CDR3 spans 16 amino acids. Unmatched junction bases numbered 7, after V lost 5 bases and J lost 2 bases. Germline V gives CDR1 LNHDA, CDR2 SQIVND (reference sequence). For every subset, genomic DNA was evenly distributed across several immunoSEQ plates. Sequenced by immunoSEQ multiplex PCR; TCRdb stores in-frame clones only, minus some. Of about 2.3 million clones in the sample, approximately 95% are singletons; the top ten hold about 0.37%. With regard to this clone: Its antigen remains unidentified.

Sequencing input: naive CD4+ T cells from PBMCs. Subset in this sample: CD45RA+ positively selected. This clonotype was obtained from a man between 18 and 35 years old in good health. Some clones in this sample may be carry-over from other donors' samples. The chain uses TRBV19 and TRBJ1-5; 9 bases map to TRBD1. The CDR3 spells CASSFGTGYGNQPQHF. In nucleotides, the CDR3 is TGTGCCAGTAGTTTTGGGACAGGGTATGGCAATCAGCCCCAGCATTTT.